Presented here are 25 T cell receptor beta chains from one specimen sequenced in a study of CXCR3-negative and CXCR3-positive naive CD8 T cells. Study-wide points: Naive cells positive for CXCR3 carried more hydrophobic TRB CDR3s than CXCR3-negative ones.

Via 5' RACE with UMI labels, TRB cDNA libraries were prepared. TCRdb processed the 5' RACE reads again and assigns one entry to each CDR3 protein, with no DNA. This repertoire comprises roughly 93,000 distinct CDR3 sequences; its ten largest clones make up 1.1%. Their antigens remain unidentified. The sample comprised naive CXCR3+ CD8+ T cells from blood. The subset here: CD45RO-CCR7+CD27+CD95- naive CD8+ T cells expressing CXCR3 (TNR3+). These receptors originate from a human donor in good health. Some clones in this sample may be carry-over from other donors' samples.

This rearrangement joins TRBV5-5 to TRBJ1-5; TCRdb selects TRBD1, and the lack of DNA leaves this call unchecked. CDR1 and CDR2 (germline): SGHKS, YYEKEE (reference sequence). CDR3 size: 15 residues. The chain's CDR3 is CASSREWGAGQPQHF.

The CDR3 reads CASRKQGQETQYF. This chain uses TRBV27 with TRBJ2-5; without DNA, the TCRdb call of TRBD1 cannot be checked. Germline CDR1 reads MNHEY; CDR2 reads SMNVEV (reference sequence). This CDR3 is built from 13 residues.

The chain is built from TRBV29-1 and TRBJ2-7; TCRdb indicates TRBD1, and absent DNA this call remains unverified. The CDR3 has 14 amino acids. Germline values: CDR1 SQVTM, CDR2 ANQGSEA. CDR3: CSTLRVGTTYEQYF.

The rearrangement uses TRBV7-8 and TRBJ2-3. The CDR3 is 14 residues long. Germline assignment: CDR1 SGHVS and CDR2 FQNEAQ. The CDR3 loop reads CASSLKASTDTQYF.

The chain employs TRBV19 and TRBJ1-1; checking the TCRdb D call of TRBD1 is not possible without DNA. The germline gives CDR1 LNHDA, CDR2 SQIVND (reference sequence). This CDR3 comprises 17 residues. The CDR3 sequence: CASSTRPGRDMNTEAFF.

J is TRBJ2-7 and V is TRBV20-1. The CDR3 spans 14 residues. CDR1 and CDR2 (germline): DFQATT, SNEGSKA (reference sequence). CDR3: CSARIGGATYEQYF.

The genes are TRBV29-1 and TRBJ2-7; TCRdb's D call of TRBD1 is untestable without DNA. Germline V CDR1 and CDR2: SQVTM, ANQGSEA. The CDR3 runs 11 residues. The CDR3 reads CSVVWGVEQYF.

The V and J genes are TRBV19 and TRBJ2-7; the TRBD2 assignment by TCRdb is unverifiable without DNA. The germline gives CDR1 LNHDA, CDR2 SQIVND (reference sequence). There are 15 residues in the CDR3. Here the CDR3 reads CASSMGSGAPYEQYF.

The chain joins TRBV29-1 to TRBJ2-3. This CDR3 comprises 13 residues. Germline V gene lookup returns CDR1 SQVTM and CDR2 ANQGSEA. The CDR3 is CSTLDPPTDTQYF.

The chain's CDR3 is CASSPDRGLGENIQYF. This rearrangement joins TRBV28 to TRBJ2-4; no DNA is available, so the TRBD1 call from TCRdb remains unchecked. This CDR3 is 16 amino acids long. Per the germline V gene, CDR1 is MDHEN and CDR2 is SYDVKM.

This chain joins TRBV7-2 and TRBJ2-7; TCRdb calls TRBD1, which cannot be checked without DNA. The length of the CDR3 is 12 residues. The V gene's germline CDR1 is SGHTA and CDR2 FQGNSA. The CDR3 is CASSLGQNEQYF.

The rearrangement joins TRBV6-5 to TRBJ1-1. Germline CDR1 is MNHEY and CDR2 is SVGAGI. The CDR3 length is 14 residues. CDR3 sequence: CASSSGFGTTEAFF.

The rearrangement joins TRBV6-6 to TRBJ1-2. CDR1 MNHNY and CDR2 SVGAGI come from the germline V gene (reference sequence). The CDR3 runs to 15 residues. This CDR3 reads CASSYGGVGNYGYTF.

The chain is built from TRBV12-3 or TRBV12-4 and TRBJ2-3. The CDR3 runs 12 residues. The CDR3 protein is CASRTSTDTQYF.

The CDR3 here is CSVEGNYNEQFF. The J gene is TRBJ2-1, the V gene TRBV29-1. This CDR3 has 12 amino acids. Germline CDR1 SQVTM, CDR2 ANQGSEA.

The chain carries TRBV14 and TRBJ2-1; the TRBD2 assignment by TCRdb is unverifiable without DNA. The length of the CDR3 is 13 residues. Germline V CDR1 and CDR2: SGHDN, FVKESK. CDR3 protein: CASSRTSANEQFF. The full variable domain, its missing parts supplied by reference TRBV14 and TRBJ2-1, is EAGVTQFPSHSVIEKGQTVTLRCDPISGHDNLYWYRRVMGKEIKFLLHFVKESKQDESGMPNNRFLAERTGGTYSTLKVQPAELEDSGVYFCASSRTSANEQFFGPGTRLTVL.

The CDR3 sequence is CASSFSRMTHPDTQYF. V is TRBV28 and J is TRBJ2-3; TCRdb picks TRBD1, but there is no DNA to check that call. Germline-derived CDR1 and CDR2 are MDHEN and SYDVKM. The CDR3 is 16 residues long.

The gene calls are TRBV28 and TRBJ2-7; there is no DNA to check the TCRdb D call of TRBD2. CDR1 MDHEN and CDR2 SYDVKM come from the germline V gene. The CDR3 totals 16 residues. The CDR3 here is CASSPYRGLAEYEQYF.

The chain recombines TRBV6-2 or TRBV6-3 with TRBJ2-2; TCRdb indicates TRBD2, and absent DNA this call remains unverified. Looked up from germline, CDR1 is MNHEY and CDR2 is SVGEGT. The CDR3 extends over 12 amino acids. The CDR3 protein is CASDGRAGELFF.

This chain's CDR3 is CSVEEQREGTDTQYF. The rearrangement joins TRBV29-1 to TRBJ2-3; TCRdb picks TRBD2, but there is no DNA to check that call. This CDR3 is built from 15 residues. Germline V gene data show CDR1 as SQVTM and CDR2 as ANQGSEA.

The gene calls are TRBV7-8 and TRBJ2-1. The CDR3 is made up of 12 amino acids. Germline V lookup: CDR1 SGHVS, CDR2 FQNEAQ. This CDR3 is CASSQPVNEQFF.

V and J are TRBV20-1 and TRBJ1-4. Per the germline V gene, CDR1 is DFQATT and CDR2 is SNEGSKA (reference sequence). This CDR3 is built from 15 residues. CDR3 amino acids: CSARDGGPDTEKLFF.

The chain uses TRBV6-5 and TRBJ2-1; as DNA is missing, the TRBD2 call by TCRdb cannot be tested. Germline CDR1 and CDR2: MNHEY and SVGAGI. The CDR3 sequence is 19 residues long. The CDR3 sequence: CASSYFLSGGASSYNEQFF.

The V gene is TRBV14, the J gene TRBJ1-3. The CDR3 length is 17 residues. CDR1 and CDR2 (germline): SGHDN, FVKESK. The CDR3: CASSQIEISNSGNTIYF.

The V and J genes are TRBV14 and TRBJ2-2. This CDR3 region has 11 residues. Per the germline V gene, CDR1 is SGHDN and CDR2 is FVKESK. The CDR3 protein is CASSQGGELFF.